This T cell receptor (beta chain) was recovered during a study of T cells in Graves' hyperthyroidism and ophthalmopathy. The CDR3 has 16 amino acids. V dropped 0 bases and J dropped 3 bases, with 10 bases sitting between them. Per germline, CDR1 SGDLS and CDR2 YYNGEE. Whole-study findings and limits: In simple terms, a model built on 13 V-J features told ophthalmopathy apart from stable hyperthyroidism.

Details on this clonotype: Its antigen is not known.

Newly diagnosed hyperthyroidism patients aged 18 to 65 years had disease lasting under 2 months. Authors of the study amplified TCR beta CDR3 regions from RNA transcripts. The primer set for the first-round RT-PCR of the TCR CDR3 was HTBI. TCRdb called the multiplex PCR reads again in MiXCR, with one record for every CDR3 protein. The table lists 550,000 to 600,000 distinct CDR3 sequences, over 15% of them singletons. This clonotype was obtained from a woman aged 18-29 years with Graves' hyperthyroidism. Specimen: blood. The J gene is TRBJ2-6, the V gene TRBV9; D is unresolved. CDR3 sequence reads: CASSVDIVLGANVLTF. DNA for the CDR3: TGTGCCAGCAGCGTAGATATTGTTCTTGGGGCCAACGTCCTGACTTTC.